This T cell receptor beta chain is from a study of control samples from healthy donors and cancer patients. Some clones are missing from TCRdb's copy, which holds only in-frame ones; the method was immunoSEQ multiplex PCR. The sample yields 150,000 to 200,000 clones, about 86% seen once. The TCR sequence derives from a man aged 18 to 35 in good health. Sequencing was carried out using blood.

The CDR3 nucleotides read TGTGCCAGCAGCCGATCTTGGTCTCCCTACCCCTACAATGAGCAGTTCTTC. Translating it yields CASSRSWSPYPYNEQFF. This chain joins TRBV9 and TRBJ2-1; D is unclear. There are 17 residues in the CDR3. Trimming stripped 4 bases from V and 2 bases from J, with 19 bases between. Germline CDR1 SGDLS, CDR2 YYNGEE.